This entry features one T cell receptor beta chain sequence. This sample stems from a study of Ad26.COV2.S vaccination and SARS-CoV-2 variants. This CDR3 has 15 residues. V lost 1 base and J lost 2, with 9 bases in between. CDR1 is LGHNA and CDR2 is YSLEER in the germline V gene. This table comes from immunoSEQ multiplex PCR, and its TCRdb copy is limited to in-frame clones, with some not included. The table has roughly 320,000 clones, 85% to 90% seen once; the top ten hold approximately 1.9%. Sample treatment: 15 to 20 received Ad26.COV2.S at low or high dose, single or two shots; a few received placebo; per-sample allocation not given. The samples were gathered on day 63 after the first injection of vaccine or placebo.

V and J are TRBV4-3 and TRBJ2-1; D is uncertain. This sample comprised peripheral blood, obtained in a trial of Ad26.COV2.S vaccine versus placebo. This sequence was found in a person between 18 and 65 years old who received the Ad26.COV2.S COVID-19 vaccine or a placebo. The CDR3 bases are TGCGCCAGCAGCCAAGTGTATCCGCCCTACAATGAGCAGTTCTTC. Translated, it gives CASSQVYPPYNEQFF.